The present T cell receptor beta chain was sequenced within a study of blood T cell repertoires in COVID-19. The wider study: COVID-19 samples collected from the United States, Italy and Spain covered acute and convalescent phases. T cells, B-cell-depleted T cells, or PBMCs provided the cDNA or gDNA that served as material.

Original analysis: Estimation of nucleated cell counts relied on the amplification of reference gene primers. TCRdb keeps only in-frame clones here, not all; method: immunoSEQ multiplex PCR. V and J calls and clone size follow that table, whereas D and trimming were derived from the DNA. The sample lists 250,000 to 350,000 clones, more than 80% occurring once. This CDR3 comprises 14 residues. Germline V gives CDR1 LNHNV, CDR2 YYDKDF (reference sequence). Trimming at V came to 5 bases and at J to 7 bases, leaving 5 bases not matched to a gene. Sequenced material: peripheral blood. The J gene is TRBJ1-6, the V gene TRBV15; 7 bases map to TRBD1. The clonotype originates from a man aged 18 to 35 who had recovered from COVID-19. This CDR3 is CATSGDSGNSPLHF. The CDR3 DNA follows: TGTGCCACCAGCGGGGACAGTGGAAATTCACCCCTCCACTTT.